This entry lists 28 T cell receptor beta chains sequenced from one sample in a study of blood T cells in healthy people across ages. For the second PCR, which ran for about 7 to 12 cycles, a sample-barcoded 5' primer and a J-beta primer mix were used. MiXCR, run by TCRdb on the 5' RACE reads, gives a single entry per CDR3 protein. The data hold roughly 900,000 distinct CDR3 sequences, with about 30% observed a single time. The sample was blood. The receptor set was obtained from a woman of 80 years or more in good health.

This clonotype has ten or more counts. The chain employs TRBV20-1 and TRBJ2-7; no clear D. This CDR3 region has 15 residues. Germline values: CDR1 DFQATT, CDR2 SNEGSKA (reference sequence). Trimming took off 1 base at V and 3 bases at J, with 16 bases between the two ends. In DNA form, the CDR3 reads TGCAGTGCTAGAGGATTACTTCAGGACGGCTACGAGCAGTACTTC. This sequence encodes CSARGLLQDGYEQYF.

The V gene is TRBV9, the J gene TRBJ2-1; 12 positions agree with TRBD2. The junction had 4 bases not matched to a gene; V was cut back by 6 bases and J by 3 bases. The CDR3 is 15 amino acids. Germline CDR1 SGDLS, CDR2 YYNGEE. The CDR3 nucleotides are TGTGCCAGCAACCTGGGACTAGCGGGCTACAATGAGCAGTTCTTC. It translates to CASNLGLAGYNEQFF.

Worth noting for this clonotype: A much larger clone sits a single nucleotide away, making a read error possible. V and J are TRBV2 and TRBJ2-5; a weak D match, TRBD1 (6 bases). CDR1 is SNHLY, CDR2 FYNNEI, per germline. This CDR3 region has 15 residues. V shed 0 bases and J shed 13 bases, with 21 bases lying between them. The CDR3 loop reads CASSEALQGRGPRYF. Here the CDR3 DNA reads TGTGCCAGCAGTGAAGCGCTTCAAGGCAGGGGACCCCGGTACTTC. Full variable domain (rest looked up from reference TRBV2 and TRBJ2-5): EPEVTQTPSHQVTQMGQEVILRCVPISNHLYFYWYRQILGQKVEFLVSFYNNEISEKSEIFDDQFSVERPDGSNFTLKIRSTKLEDSAMYFCASSEALQGRGPRYFGPGTRLLVL.

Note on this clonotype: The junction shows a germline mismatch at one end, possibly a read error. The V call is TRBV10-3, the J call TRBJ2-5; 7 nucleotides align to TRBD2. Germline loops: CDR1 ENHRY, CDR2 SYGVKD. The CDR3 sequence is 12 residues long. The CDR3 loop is CTISERGLGQYF. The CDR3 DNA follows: TGTACCATCAGTGAGCGGGGATTAGGGCAGTACTTC.

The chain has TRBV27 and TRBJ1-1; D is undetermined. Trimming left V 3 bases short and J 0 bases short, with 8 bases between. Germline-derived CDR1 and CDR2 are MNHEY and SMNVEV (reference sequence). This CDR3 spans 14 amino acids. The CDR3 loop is CASSFSLVNTEAFF. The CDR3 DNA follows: TGTGCCAGCAGTTTCTCACTGGTGAACACTGAAGCTTTCTTT.

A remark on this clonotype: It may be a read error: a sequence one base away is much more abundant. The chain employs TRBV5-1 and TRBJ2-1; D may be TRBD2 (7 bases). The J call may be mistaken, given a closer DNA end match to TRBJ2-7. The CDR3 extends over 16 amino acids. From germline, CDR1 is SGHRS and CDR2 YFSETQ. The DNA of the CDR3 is TGCGCCAGCAGCCGAGGGGGGGTCGGCGACTACAATGAGCAGTACTTC. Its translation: CASSRGGVGDYNEQYF.

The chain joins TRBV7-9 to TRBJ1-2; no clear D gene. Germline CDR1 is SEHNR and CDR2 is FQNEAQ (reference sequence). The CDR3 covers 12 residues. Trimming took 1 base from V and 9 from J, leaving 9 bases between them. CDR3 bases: TGTGCCAGCAGCTTAGGGGGTTCTTGCTACACCTTC. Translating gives CASSLGGSCYTF. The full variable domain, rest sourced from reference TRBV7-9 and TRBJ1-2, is DTGVSQNPRHKITKRGQNVTFRCDPISEHNRLYWYRQTLGQGPEFLTYFQNEAQLEKSRLLSDRFSAERPKGSFSTLEIQRTEQGDSAMYLCASSLGGSCYTFGSGTRLTVV.

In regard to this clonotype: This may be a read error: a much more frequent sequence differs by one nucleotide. As DNA, the CDR3 is TGTGCCAGCAGCTTTCGGCGGGACTTATACAATGAGCAGTACTTC. Its protein product is CASSFRRDLYNEQYF. The chain recombines TRBV3-1 with TRBJ2-1, with D perhaps TRBD2 (6 bases). Matching the DNA end better, TRBJ2-7 makes the J call doubtful. This CDR3 has 15 residues. Germline lookup yields CDR1 LGHDT and CDR2 YNNKEL (reference sequence).

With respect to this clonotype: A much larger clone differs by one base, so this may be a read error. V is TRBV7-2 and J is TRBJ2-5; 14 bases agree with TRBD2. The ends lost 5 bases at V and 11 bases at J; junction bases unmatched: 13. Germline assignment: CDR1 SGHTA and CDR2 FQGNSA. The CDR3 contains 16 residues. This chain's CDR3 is CASSPGLAGARDEQYF. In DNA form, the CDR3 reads TGTGCCAGCAGCCCGGGACTAGCGGGGGCCCGCGATGAGCAGTACTTC.

The CDR3 here is CASSYAGRADEQFF. In DNA, the CDR3 is TGTGCCAGCAGTTACGCGGGCCGCGCCGATGAGCAGTTCTTC. J is TRBJ2-1 and V is TRBV6-2 or TRBV6-3, with a weak D call TRBD2 (5 bases). V lost 2 bases and J 8 bases, leaving 13 bases between the germline ends. This CDR3 spans 14 amino acids. Germline V CDR1 and CDR2: MNHEY, SVGEGT.

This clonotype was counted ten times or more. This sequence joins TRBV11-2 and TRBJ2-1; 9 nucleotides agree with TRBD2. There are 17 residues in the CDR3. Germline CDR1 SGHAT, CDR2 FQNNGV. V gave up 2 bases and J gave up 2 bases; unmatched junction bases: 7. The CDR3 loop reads CASSLRVGGGAYNEQFF. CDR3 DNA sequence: TGTGCCAGCAGCTTACGAGTCGGCGGGGGGGCCTACAATGAGCAGTTCTTC.

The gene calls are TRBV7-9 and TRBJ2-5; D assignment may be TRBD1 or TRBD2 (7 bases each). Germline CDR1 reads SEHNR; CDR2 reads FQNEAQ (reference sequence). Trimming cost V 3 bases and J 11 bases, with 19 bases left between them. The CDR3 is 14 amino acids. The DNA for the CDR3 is TGTGCCAGCAGCTTGGGTACAGGGGACTATCAGCAGTACTTC. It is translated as CASSLGTGDYQQYF.

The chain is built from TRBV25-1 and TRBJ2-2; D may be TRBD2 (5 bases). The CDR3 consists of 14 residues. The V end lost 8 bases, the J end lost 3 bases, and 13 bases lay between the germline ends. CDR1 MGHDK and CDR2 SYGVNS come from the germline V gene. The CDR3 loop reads CASHTGLDTGELFF. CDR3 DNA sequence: TGTGCCAGCCATACGGGGTTGGACACCGGGGAGCTGTTTTTT.

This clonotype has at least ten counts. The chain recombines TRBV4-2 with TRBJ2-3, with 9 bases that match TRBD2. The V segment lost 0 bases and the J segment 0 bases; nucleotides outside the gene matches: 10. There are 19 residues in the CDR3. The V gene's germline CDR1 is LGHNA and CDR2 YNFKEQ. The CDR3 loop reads CASSQDIGGGAGSTDTQYF. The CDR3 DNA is TGTGCCAGCAGCCAAGATATTGGCGGGGGGGCGGGCAGCACAGATACGCAGTATTTT.

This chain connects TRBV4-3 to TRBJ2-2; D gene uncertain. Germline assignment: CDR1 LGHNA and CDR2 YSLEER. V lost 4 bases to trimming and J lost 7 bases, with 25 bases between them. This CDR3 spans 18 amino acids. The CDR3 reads CASSRIPYVMVGDGELFF. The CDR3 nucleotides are TGCGCCAGCAGCCGGATCCCATATGTCATGGTTGGGGACGGGGAGCTGTTTTTT.

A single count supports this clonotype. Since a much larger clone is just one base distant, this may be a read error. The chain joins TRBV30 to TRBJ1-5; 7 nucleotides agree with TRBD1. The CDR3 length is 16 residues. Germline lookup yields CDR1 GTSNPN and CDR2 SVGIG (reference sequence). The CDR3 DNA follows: TGTGCCTGGAGTGCAGCAGGGACAGCCCGCAATCGGCCCCAGCATTTT. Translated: CAWSAAGTARNRPQHF.

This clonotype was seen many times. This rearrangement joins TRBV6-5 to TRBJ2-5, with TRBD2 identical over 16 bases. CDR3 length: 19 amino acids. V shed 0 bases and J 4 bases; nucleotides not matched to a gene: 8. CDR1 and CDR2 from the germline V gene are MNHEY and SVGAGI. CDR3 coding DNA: TGTGCCAGCAGTTACTCGTCGGGACTAGCGGGGGGGATCCTAGAGACCCAGTACTTC. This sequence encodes CASSYSSGLAGGILETQYF.

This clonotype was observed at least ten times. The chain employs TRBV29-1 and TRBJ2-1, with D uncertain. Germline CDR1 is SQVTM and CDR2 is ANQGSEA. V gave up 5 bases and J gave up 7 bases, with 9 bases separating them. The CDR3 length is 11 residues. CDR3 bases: TGCAGCGTTCCCGGAACGAATGAGCAGTTCTTC. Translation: CSVPGTNEQFF.

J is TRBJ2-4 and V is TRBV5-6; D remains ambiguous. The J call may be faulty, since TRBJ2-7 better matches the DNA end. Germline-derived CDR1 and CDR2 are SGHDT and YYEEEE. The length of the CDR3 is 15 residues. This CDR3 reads CASNPSTFGVGEQYF. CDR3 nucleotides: TGTGCCAGCAACCCATCTACCTTTGGGGTAGGCGAGCAGTACTTC.

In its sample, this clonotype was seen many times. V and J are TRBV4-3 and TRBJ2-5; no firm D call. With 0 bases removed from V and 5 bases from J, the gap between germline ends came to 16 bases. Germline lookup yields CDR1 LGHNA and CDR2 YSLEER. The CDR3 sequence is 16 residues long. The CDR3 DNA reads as TGCGCCAGCAGCCAAGATCGCGGCCCAATCTCGGAGACCCAGTACTTC. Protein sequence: CASSQDRGPISETQYF.

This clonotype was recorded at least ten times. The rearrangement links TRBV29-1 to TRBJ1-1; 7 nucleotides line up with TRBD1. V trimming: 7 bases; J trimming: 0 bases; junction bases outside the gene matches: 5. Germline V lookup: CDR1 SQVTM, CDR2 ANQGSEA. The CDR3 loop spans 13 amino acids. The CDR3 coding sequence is TGCAGCGCCGGGACAGCAATGAACACTGAAGCTTTCTTT. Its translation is CSAGTAMNTEAFF.

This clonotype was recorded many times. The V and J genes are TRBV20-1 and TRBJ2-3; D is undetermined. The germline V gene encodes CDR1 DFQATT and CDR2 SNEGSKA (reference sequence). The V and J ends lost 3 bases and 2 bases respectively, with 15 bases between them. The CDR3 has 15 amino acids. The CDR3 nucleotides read TGCAGTGCTAGGGAGTCCGGACGCTACACAGATACGCAGTATTTT. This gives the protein CSARESGRYTDTQYF.

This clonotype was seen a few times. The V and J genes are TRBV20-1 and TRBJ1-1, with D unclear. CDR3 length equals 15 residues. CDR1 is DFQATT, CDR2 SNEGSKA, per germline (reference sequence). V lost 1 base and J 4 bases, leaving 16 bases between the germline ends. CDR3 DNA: TGCAGTGCTAGAGCAGTCCGGACGGGGAGCACTGAAGCTTTCTTT. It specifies CSARAVRTGSTEAFF.

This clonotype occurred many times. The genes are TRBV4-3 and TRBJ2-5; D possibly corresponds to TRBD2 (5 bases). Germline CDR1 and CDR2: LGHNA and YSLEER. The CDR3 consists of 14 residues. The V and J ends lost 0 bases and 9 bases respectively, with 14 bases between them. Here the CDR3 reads CASSQDTAIGAQYF. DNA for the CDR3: TGCGCCAGCAGCCAAGATACAGCCATCGGGGCCCAGTACTTC.

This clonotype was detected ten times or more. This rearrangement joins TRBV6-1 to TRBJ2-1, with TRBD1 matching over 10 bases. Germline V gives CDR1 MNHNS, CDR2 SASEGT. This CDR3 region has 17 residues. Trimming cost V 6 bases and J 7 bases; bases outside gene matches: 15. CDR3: CASSHWPTGGLSNEQFF. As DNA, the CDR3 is TGTGCCAGCAGCCACTGGCCGACAGGGGGCTTATCTAATGAGCAGTTCTTC.

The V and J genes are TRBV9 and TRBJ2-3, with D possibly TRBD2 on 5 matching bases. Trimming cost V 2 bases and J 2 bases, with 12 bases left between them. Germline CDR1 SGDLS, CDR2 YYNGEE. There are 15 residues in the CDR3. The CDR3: CASSVRAENTDTQYF. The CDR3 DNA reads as TGTGCCAGCAGCGTCAGAGCGGAGAACACAGATACGCAGTATTTT.

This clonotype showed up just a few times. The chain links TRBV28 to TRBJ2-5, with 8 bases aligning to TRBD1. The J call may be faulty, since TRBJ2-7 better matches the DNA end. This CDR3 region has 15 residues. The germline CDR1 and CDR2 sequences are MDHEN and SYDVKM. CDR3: CASSSSGTGAPEQYF. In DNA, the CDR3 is TGTGCCAGCAGTTCATCAGGGACAGGTGCCCCCGAGCAGTACTTC.

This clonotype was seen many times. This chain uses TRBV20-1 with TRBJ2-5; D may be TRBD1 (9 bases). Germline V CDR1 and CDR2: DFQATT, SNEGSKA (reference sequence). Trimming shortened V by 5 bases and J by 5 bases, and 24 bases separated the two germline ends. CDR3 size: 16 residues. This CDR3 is CSAADRGGGQTETQYF. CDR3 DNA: TGCAGTGCTGCGGACAGGGGCGGGGGGCAAACGGAGACCCAGTACTTC.